Listed below are T cell receptor beta chains from one sample, sequenced in a study of blood T cell repertoires in COVID-19. The assay was immunoSEQ multiplex PCR, and TCRdb's table has in-frame clones only and misses some. The profile covers approximately 50,000 clones, with more than 80% appearing a single time and roughly 15% taken by the ten largest. Specimen: peripheral blood. The receptor set was obtained from a human donor in a cohort sampled during active COVID-19. CDR3s include the opening cysteine and the closing phenylalanine or tryptophan. Fields, in order: clone size, CDR3 length, J gene, D gene, V gene, CDR3 protein, CDR3 DNA. The D gene is left open where the match is weak. The size field is filled for only some rows; it gives once, few, many or a size class.

once,14,TRBJ1-2,NA,TRBV19,CASSQDRTNYGYTF,TGTGCCAGTAGTCAGGACAGAACCAACTATGGCTACACCTTC
NA,16,TRBJ2-5,TRBD1,TRBV28,CASSLGTGVSEETQYF,TGTGCCAGCAGTCTGGGGACAGGGGTGAGTGAAGAGACCCAGTACTTC
NA,17,TRBJ2-7,TRBD1,TRBV4-1,CASSQDRTTGGSYEQYF,TGCGCCAGCAGCCAAGATCGTACGACAGGGGGTTCCTACGAGCAGTACTTC
once,16,TRBJ2-5,TRBD2,TRBV9,CASSPRLAGGWETQYF,TGTGCCAGCAGCCCCCGGCTAGCGGGGGGGTGGGAGACCCAGTACTTC
NA,16,TRBJ1-1,NA,TRBV14,CASSHIGGALNTEAFF,TGTGCCAGCAGCCACATAGGGGGGGCTCTGAACACTGAAGCTTTCTTT
NA,13,TRBJ2-2,TRBD2,TRBV7-9,CASSREATGELFF,TGTGCCAGCAGTCGGGAGGCCACCGGGGAGCTGTTTTTT
NA,14,TRBJ1-3,NA,TRBV6-5,CASRLTGAGNTIYF,TGTGCCAGCAGGCTGACAGGAGCTGGAAACACCATATATTTT
NA,14,TRBJ1-1,TRBD1,TRBV2,CASSETGGNTEAFF,TGTGCCAGCAGCGAAACAGGGGGGAACACTGAAGCTTTCTTT
NA,14,TRBJ2-7,NA,TRBV10-1,CASSAPESSYEQYF,TGCGCCAGCAGTGCTCCGGAGAGCTCCTACGAGCAGTACTTC
NA,15,TRBJ2-1,TRBD2,TRBV5-1,CASSLIPTSGRAAFF,TGCGCCAGCAGCTTGATCCCAACTAGCGGGAGGGCTGCGTTCTTC
NA,13,TRBJ2-2,NA,TRBV6-2/TRBV6-3,CASSVQGTGELFF,TGTGCCAGCAGTGTACAGGGAACCGGGGAGCTGTTTTTT
NA,14,TRBJ1-2,TRBD1,TRBV28,CATSGTGGAHGYTF,TGTGCCACCTCCGGGACAGGGGGCGCGCATGGCTACACCTTC
NA,18,TRBJ2-3,TRBD1,TRBV10-3,CAISESRRQGGRTDTQYF,TGTGCCATCAGTGAAAGTAGGCGACAGGGTGGGCGCACAGATACGCAGTATTTT
NA,15,TRBJ2-1,TRBD2,TRBV5-1,CASSLELAGLNEQFF,TGCGCCAGCAGCTTGGAACTAGCGGGGCTGAATGAGCAGTTCTTC
NA,15,TRBJ1-4,TRBD1,TRBV25-1,CASSDRGSWNEKLFF,TGTGCCAGCAGTGACAGGGGGAGTTGGAATGAAAAACTGTTTTTT
NA,16,TRBJ2-3,TRBD2,TRBV3-1/TRBV3-2,CASGTSGGASTDTQYF,TGTGCCAGCGGGACTAGCGGGGGAGCTAGCACAGATACGCAGTATTTT
NA,13,TRBJ1-2,TRBD1,TRBV9,CASSETGAGGYTF,TGTGCCAGCAGCGAGACAGGGGCGGGTGGCTACACCTTC
NA,13,TRBJ1-6,NA,TRBV19,CASQEAYNSPLHF,TGTGCCAGCCAGGAAGCTTATAATTCACCCCTCCACTTT
NA,17,TRBJ2-6,NA,TRBV29-1,CSVESRVPSSGANVLTF,TGCAGCGTTGAGTCGCGGGTTCCGAGCTCTGGGGCCAACGTCCTGACTTTC
once,16,TRBJ2-3,TRBD2,TRBV28,CASSSGLAGDGDTQYF,TGTGCCAGCAGTTCGGGACTAGCGGGGGATGGTGATACGCAGTATTTT
NA,15,TRBJ1-2,NA,TRBV7-9,CASSSRELHLYGYTF,TGTGCCAGCAGCTCTCGGGAGTTACACCTCTATGGCTACACCTTC
NA,14,TRBJ2-3,TRBD2,TRBV25-1,CASGLAGVRNTQYF,TGTGCCAGCGGCCTAGCGGGAGTTAGGAATACGCAGTATTTT
NA,14,TRBJ2-3,NA,TRBV11-2,CASSLAGAEDTQYF,TGTGCCAGCAGCTTAGCGGGAGCGGAAGATACGCAGTATTTT
NA,13,TRBJ1-3,NA,TRBV5-6,CASSPAGTNTIYF,TGTGCCAGCAGCCCCGCAGGAACAAACACCATATATTTT
NA,14,TRBJ2-3,NA,TRBV6-4,CASSDEASTDTQYF,TGTGCCAGCAGTGACGAGGCTAGCACAGATACGCAGTATTTT
NA,14,TRBJ2-5,TRBD1,TRBV2,CASTRQGGQETQYF,TGTGCCAGCACCCGACAGGGGGGGCAAGAGACCCAGTACTTC
NA,15,TRBJ2-1,TRBD2,TRBV3-1/TRBV3-2,CASSLAGGPFNEQFF,TGTGCCAGCAGCCTAGCGGGGGGGCCATTCAATGAGCAGTTCTTC
few,13,TRBJ2-7,TRBD1,TRBV7-8,CASSLLGQVDKYF,TGTGCCAGCAGCTTATTGGGACAGGTTGATAAATACTTC
few,13,TRBJ1-6,TRBD1,TRBV3-1/TRBV3-2,CASSYGQGSPLHF,TGTGCCAGCAGCTATGGACAGGGGTCACCCCTCCACTTT
NA,18,TRBJ2-1,TRBD2,TRBV7-9,CASSQDGTSGGQYNEQFF,TGTGCCAGCAGCCAAGACGGGACTAGCGGGGGCCAGTACAATGAGCAGTTCTTC
NA,13,TRBJ1-2,NA,TRBV28,CASRDKQGGGYTF,TGTGCCAGCAGAGATAAACAGGGAGGGGGCTACACCTTC
NA,18,TRBJ2-3,TRBD2,TRBV6-1,CASSEDGDGRWGTDTQYF,TGTGCCAGCAGTGAGGATGGGGACGGGAGGTGGGGCACAGATACGCAGTATTTT
NA,15,TRBJ1-2,NA,TRBV6-1,CASSEGTNANYGYTF,TGTGCCAGCAGTGAAGGAACAAATGCTAACTATGGCTACACCTTC
NA,11,TRBJ1-1,NA,TRBV30,CAYGQNTEAFF,TGTGCCTACGGACAGAACACTGAAGCTTTCTTT
NA,12,TRBJ2-1,NA,TRBV7-9,CASSWGVGEQFF,TGTGCCAGCAGCTGGGGCGTGGGTGAGCAGTTCTTC
few,12,TRBJ1-1,NA,TRBV30,CAWSVRGRRAFF,TGTGCCTGGAGTGTGCGGGGCCGGAGGGCTTTCTTT
once,15,TRBJ1-1,NA,TRBV6-5,CASSRRDIDNTEAFF,TGTGCCAGCAGTCGCCGGGACATCGATAACACTGAAGCTTTCTTT
NA,17,TRBJ2-7,TRBD2,TRBV10-2,CASSEFETGTSGYEQYF,TGCGCCAGCAGTGAGTTTGAAACCGGGACTAGCGGCTACGAGCAGTACTTC
once,15,TRBJ2-1,NA,TRBV7-3,CASSRKQGGYNEQFF,TGTGCCAGCAGCCGTAAACAGGGAGGGTACAATGAGCAGTTCTTC
NA,16,TRBJ2-3,TRBD1,TRBV24-1,CATSLPGTGNGVGQYF,TGTGCCACCAGCCTCCCGGGGACAGGGAATGGGGTGGGGCAGTATTTT
NA,15,TRBJ1-1,NA,TRBV25-1,CASSGSTALNTEAFF,TGTGCCAGCAGTGGATCGACAGCGCTGAACACTGAAGCTTTCTTT
NA,15,TRBJ1-2,NA,TRBV18,CASSRSDGNGFGYTF,TGTGCCAGCTCCCGGTCGGACGGGAACGGCTTTGGCTACACCTTC
NA,12,TRBJ1-6,NA,TRBV30,CAWSGRLGTLHF,TGTGCCTGGAGTGGCAGGCTGGGCACCCTCCACTTT
NA,16,TRBJ2-3,TRBD2,TRBV5-1,CASSRETSGESDTQYF,TGCGCCAGCAGTCGGGAGACTAGCGGGGAATCAGATACGCAGTATTTT
NA,15,TRBJ2-2,NA,TRBV6-5,CATPHPGENTGELFF,TGTGCCACCCCCCACCCGGGGGAGAACACCGGGGAGCTGTTTTTT
NA,15,TRBJ2-7,TRBD1,TRBV6-6,CASSHLSTGEYEQYF,TGTGCCAGCAGTCACCTCTCGACAGGGGAATACGAGCAGTACTTC
NA,12,TRBJ1-1,NA,TRBV19,CASSYGYTEAFF,TGTGCCAGTAGTTACGGGTACACTGAAGCTTTCTTT
NA,17,TRBJ2-7,NA,TRBV3-1/TRBV3-2,CASSLRRLGASSYEQYF,TGTGCCAGCAGCCTCCGTAGGCTGGGGGCCAGCTCCTACGAGCAGTACTTC
few,14,TRBJ1-1,NA,TRBV7-9,CASSLAGTINGAFF,TGTGCCAGCAGCTTAGCTGGGACAATTAATGGAGCTTTCTTT
NA,16,TRBJ2-2,NA,TRBV3-1/TRBV3-2,CASSRGRGAGTGELFF,TGTGCCAGCAGCCGCGGTCGGGGGGCGGGCACCGGGGAGCTGTTTTTT
NA,13,TRBJ2-1,TRBD1,TRBV2,CASTGQGGNEQFF,TGTGCCAGCACCGGACAGGGGGGCAATGAGCAGTTCTTC
NA,13,TRBJ2-2,NA,TRBV6-4,CASSDNSGGELFF,TGTGCCAGCAGTGATAATTCCGGCGGGGAGCTGTTTTTT
once,15,TRBJ2-7,NA,TRBV3-1/TRBV3-2,CASSQDVRVLSEQYF,TGTGCCAGCAGCCAAGATGTCAGGGTATTATCCGAGCAGTACTTC
NA,15,TRBJ2-7,TRBD1,TRBV11-2,CASSQPGQGHYEQYF,TGTGCCAGCAGCCAACCGGGACAGGGGCATTACGAGCAGTACTTC
few,16,TRBJ2-1,TRBD2,TRBV10-3,CAISTRLGGGSNEQFF,TGTGCCATCAGTACCCGTCTCGGTGGCGGGAGCAATGAGCAGTTCTTC
NA,15,TRBJ1-5,TRBD1,TRBV6-5,CASSLRQGTQQPQHF,TGTGCCAGCAGCCTCAGACAGGGGACGCAGCAGCCCCAGCATTTT
NA,14,TRBJ2-1,TRBD1,TRBV6-6,CASRVQGAENEQFF,TGTGCCAGCAGAGTACAGGGGGCGGAGAATGAGCAGTTCTTC
NA,14,TRBJ2-3,NA,TRBV5-1,CASSLGGATDTQYF,TGCGCCAGCAGCTTGGGTGGGGCCACAGATACGCAGTATTTT
NA,13,TRBJ1-6,NA,TRBV12-3/TRBV12-4,CASRQGYNSPLHF,TGTGCCAGCAGACAGGGATACAATTCACCCCTCCACTTT